A selection of T cell receptor beta chains follows, all from one sample in a study of neurological immune-mediated disorders. TCRdb reanalysed the 5' RACE reads using MiXCR and keeps one entry per CDR3 protein. The sample includes roughly 60,000 distinct CDR3 sequences, roughly 3.5% of them seen just once. The sequenced sample was PBMCs. All receptors derive from a woman between 25 and 40 years old with multiple sclerosis. Both conserved end residues are part of each CDR3. Each record gives: V gene, D gene, clone size, J gene, CDR3 DNA, CDR3 protein. A D gene is named only where the DNA matches it firmly. Clone size is given for some rows only: seen once, a few or many times, or a class if the clone is expanded.

V gene: TRBV5-1; D gene: TRBD1; clone size: many; J gene: TRBJ1-1; CDR3 DNA: TGCGCCAGCAGCCAGGGACAGCTCCATAGAAACACTGAAGCTTTCTTT; CDR3 protein: CASSQGQLHRNTEAFF
V gene: TRBV27; D gene: TRBD2; clone size: many; J gene: TRBJ2-2; CDR3 DNA: TGTGCCAGCAGTTCCCAGAGTCCCCCTGCTAGCGGGGTGGCCGGGGAGCTGTTTTTT; CDR3 protein: CASSSQSPPASGVAGELFF
V gene: TRBV5-1; D gene: NA; clone size: many; J gene: TRBJ2-3; CDR3 DNA: TGCGCCAGCAGCTGGCCCGGGGTGCCGGGACTCAGCACAGATACGCAGTATTTT; CDR3 protein: CASSWPGVPGLSTDTQYF
V gene: TRBV5-1; D gene: NA; clone size: many; J gene: TRBJ2-1; CDR3 DNA: TGCGCCAGCAGCTCCGGACTTCACAATGAGCAGTTCTTC; CDR3 protein: CASSSGLHNEQFF
V gene: TRBV4-1; D gene: TRBD1; clone size: NA; J gene: TRBJ1-2; CDR3 DNA: TGCGCCAGCAGCGCATCAGGGGGAAGTGGCTACACCTTC; CDR3 protein: CASSASGGSGYTF
V gene: TRBV19; D gene: TRBD1; clone size: NA; J gene: TRBJ2-7; CDR3 DNA: TGTGCCAGTAGTATGGCAGGGGGTAGAACCGACGAGCAGTACTTC; CDR3 protein: CASSMAGGRTDEQYF
V gene: TRBV5-1; D gene: NA; clone size: many; J gene: TRBJ1-3; CDR3 DNA: TGCGCCAGCAGCTTGACCCCCGGGACAACTGGAAACACCATATATTTT; CDR3 protein: CASSLTPGTTGNTIYF
V gene: TRBV5-1; D gene: TRBD2; clone size: many; J gene: TRBJ2-3; CDR3 DNA: TGCGCCAGCAGCATGACGAGCGGGGGCGGGACAGATACGCAGTATTTT; CDR3 protein: CASSMTSGGGTDTQYF
V gene: TRBV7-2; D gene: NA; clone size: many; J gene: TRBJ2-7; CDR3 DNA: TGTGCCAGCAGCCGTAGCGGCCCGTTCTACGAGCAGTACTTC; CDR3 protein: CASSRSGPFYEQYF
V gene: TRBV12-3/TRBV12-4; D gene: NA; clone size: many; J gene: TRBJ2-3; CDR3 DNA: TGTGCCAGCAGTTTAACGGCAGGGAAAGTCACAGATACGCAGTATTTT; CDR3 protein: CASSLTAGKVTDTQYF
V gene: TRBV20-1; D gene: NA; clone size: many; J gene: TRBJ1-5; CDR3 DNA: TGCAGTGCCGCTCCTAGCAATCAGCCCCAGCATTTT; CDR3 protein: CSAAPSNQPQHF
V gene: TRBV12-3/TRBV12-4; D gene: NA; clone size: NA; J gene: TRBJ2-5; CDR3 DNA: TGTGCCAGCAGCCCCATAGCGTTATGGGAGACCCAGTACTTC; CDR3 protein: CASSPIALWETQYF